These 5 T cell receptor beta chains share one sample of origin, sequenced in a study of T cells after yellow fever vaccination. Each CDR3 protein is one row after TCRdb ran MiXCR on the 5' RACE reads. The profile covers around 340,000 distinct CDR3 sequences, with approximately 9% appearing a single time and 18% taken by the ten largest. The sample in question was PBMCs, obtained on the day of the first yellow fever vaccination. The receptors derive from a man aged 18 to 29 who received the YFV17D yellow fever vaccine.

The CDR3 sequence is CASSLSEALTDTQYF. CDR3 nucleotide sequence: TGTGCCAGCAGCTTATCCGAGGCCCTCACAGATACGCAGTATTTT. The chain uses TRBV11-2 and TRBJ2-3; no firm D call. This CDR3 is built from 15 residues. Trimming took 2 bases from V and 2 from J, leaving 11 bases between them. Looked up from germline, CDR1 is SGHAT and CDR2 is FQNNGV.

This clonotype was seen only a few times. V is TRBV20-1 and J is TRBJ2-1; TRBD2 aligns across 9 bases. V dropped 1 base and J dropped 1; count of bases not matched to a gene: 2. The germline CDR1 and CDR2 sequences are DFQATT and SNEGSKA (reference sequence). The CDR3 totals 15 residues. CDR3 in amino acids: CSARGSGGSYNEQFF. CDR3 nucleotide sequence: TGCAGTGCTAGAGGGAGCGGGGGGTCCTACAATGAGCAGTTCTTC.

This clonotype was found many times. This sequence joins TRBV25-1 and TRBJ2-2, with D tentatively TRBD1 (6 bases). V lost 7 bases and J 9 bases, leaving 21 bases between the germline ends. CDR1 is MGHDK and CDR2 is SYGVNS in the germline V gene. The CDR3 has 15 amino acids. CDR3 sequence: CASTSSRDTHRELFF. As DNA, the CDR3 is TGTGCCAGCACCTCCTCCCGGGACACCCACCGGGAGCTGTTTTTT.

This clonotype was counted only a few times. Here the CDR3 DNA reads TGTGCCAGCAGTACACTCAGGGGTTCTGGCTACACCTTC. Translation: CASSTLRGSGYTF. The chain employs TRBV6-1 and TRBJ1-2, with D possibly being TRBD1 (6 bases). V dropped 5 bases and J dropped 7 bases, with 14 bases sitting between them. CDR1 and CDR2 from the germline V gene are MNHNS and SASEGT. The CDR3 totals 13 residues.

The chain joins TRBV5-1 to TRBJ2-3; the D is unclear. Deletions cut 6 bases from V and 1 base from J, with 12 bases between. Germline V lookup: CDR1 SGHRS, CDR2 YFSETQ. The CDR3 sequence is 14 residues long. The CDR3 DNA reads as TGCGCCAGCAATAGTGGGGTCCGCACAGATACGCAGTATTTT. The encoded protein is CASNSGVRTDTQYF. Based on the CDR3 plus reference TRBV5-1 and TRBJ2-3, the full variable domain is KAGVTQTPRYLIKTRGQQVTLSCSPISGHRSVSWYQQTPGQGLQFLFEYFSETQRNKGNFPGRFSGRQFSNSRSEMNVSTLELGDSALYLCASNSGVRTDTQYFGPGTRLTVL.